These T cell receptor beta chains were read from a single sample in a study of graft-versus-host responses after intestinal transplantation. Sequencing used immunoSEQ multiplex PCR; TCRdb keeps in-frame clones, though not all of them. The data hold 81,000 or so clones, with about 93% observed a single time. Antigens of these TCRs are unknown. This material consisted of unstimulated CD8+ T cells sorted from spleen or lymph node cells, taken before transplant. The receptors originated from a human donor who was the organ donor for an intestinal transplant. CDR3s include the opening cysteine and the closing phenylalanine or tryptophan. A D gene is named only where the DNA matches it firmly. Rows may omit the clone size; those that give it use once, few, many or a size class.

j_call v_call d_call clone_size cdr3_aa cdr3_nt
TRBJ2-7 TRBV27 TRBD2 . CASSPGTSGYEQYF TGTGCCAGCAGTCCCGGGACTAGCGGATACGAGCAGTACTTC
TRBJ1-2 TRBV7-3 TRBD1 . CASSLEAGGSYGYTF TGTGCCAGCAGCTTAGAGGCAGGGGGCTCCTATGGCTACACCTTC
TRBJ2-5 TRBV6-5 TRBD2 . CASSYSGGQETQYF TGTGCCAGCAGCTATAGCGGGGGGCAAGAGACCCAGTACTTC
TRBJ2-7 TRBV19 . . CASSYGWGHLSYEQYF TGTGCCAGTAGTTACGGGTGGGGACACCTCTCCTACGAGCAGTACTTC
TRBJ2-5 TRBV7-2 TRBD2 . CASGSGMGETQYF TGTGCCAGCGGTAGCGGGATGGGCGAGACCCAGTACTTC
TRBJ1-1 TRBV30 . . CAWISTGGGTEAFF TGTGCCTGGATTTCAACGGGGGGGGGAACTGAAGCTTTCTTT
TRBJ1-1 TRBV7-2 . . CASSLATGEHF TGTGCCAGCAGCTTAGCTACCGGGGAGCACTTT
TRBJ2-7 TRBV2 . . CASSGGPGVKAYEQYF TGTGCCAGCAGTGGCGGGCCCGGGGTCAAAGCCTACGAGCAGTACTTC
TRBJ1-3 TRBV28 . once CASSLFGEQILSGNTIYF TGTGCCAGCAGTTTGTTCGGGGAACAGATCCTCTCTGGAAACACCATATATTTT
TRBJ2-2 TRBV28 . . CASSPRTGRAGELFF TGTGCCAGCAGTCCCCGGACAGGGAGGGCCGGGGAGCTGTTTTTT
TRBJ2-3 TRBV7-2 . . CASSLTPGDTADTQYF TGTGCCAGCAGCTTAACCCCAGGCGACACAGCAGATACGCAGTATTTT
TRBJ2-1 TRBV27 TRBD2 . CASSLLLAGGPHEQFF TGTGCCAGCAGTTTGCTCCTAGCGGGGGGGCCACATGAGCAGTTCTTC
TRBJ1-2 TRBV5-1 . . CASSFVGQLLVCGYTF TGCGCCAGCAGCTTTGTCGGACAGCTCCTTGTTTGTGGCTACACCTTC
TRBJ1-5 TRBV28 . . CASSLFGEVATYSNQPQHF TGTGCCAGCAGTTTATTTGGGGAGGTGGCAACCTATAGCAATCAGCCCCAGCATTTT
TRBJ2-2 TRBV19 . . CASSSTYTGELFF TGTGCCAGTAGTTCAACCTATACCGGGGAGCTGTTTTTT
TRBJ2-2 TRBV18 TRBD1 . CASSLQTGPGELFF TGTGCCAGCTCACTCCAGACAGGGCCCGGGGAGCTGTTTTTT
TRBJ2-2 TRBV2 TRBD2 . CASSEIAGGPKRGTGELFF TGTGCCAGCAGTGAAATAGCGGGAGGGCCGAAGCGGGGTACCGGGGAGCTGTTTTTT
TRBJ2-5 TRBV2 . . CARANRYQETQYF TGTGCCAGGGCCAACAGGTATCAAGAGACCCAGTACTTC